This is a list of T cell receptor beta chains from one sample in a study of CD8 T cells in Susac syndrome. In TCRdb, the immunoSEQ multiplex PCR reads were re-called with MiXCR into one record per CDR3 protein. The sample has 150,000 to 200,000 distinct CDR3 sequences, 90% to 96% seen once. Sequencing was performed on CD4+ T cells from PBMCs. The receptors were gathered from a human donor with Susac syndrome. The conserved cysteine and the conserved F or W are not part of the CDR3 here.

v_gene: TRBV7-2
CDR3aa: ASIRRAFWQSGYT

v_gene: TRBV7-2
CDR3aa: ASSSPKETQY

v_gene: TRBV20-1
CDR3aa: SALGQRSYEQY

v_gene: TRBV4-1
CDR3aa: ASSQGDRDSTDTQY

v_gene: TRBV3-1
CDR3aa: ASSVTVNTEAF

v_gene: TRBV7-3
CDR3aa: ASSWGGPTGELF

v_gene: TRBV7-2
CDR3aa: ASSLARDRPQY

v_gene: TRBV14
CDR3aa: ASSHSQGARGGYT

v_gene: TRBV14
CDR3aa: ASSQPGLGGETQY

v_gene: TRBV20-1
CDR3aa: SASGVGANVLT